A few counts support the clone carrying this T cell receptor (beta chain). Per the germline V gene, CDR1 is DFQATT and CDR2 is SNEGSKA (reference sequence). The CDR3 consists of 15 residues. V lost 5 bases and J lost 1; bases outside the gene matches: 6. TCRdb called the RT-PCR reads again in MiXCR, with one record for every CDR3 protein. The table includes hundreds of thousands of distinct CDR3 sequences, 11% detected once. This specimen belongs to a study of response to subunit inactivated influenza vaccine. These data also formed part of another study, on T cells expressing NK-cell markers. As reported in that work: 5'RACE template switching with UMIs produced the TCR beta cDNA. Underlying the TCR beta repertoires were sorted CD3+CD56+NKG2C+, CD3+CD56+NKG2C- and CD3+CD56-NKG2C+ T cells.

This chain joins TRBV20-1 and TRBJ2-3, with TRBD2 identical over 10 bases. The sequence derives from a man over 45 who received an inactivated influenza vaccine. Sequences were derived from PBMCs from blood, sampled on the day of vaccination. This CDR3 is CSAPSTSGGTDTQYF. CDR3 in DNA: TGCAGTGCTCCTAGTACTAGCGGGGGCACAGATACGCAGTATTTT.